This T cell receptor beta chain emerged from a study of T cell changes during pregnancy in multiple sclerosis. Measured with immunoSEQ multiplex PCR; TCRdb has only the in-frame clones, and not every one. The table includes approximately 100,000 clones, about 90% detected once. The germline V gene encodes CDR1 GTSNPN and CDR2 SVGIG (reference sequence). CDR3 length: 15 amino acids. V trimming: 0 bases; J trimming: 6 bases; junction bases outside the gene matches: 10. Remarks on this clone: Other DNA sequences in this specimen translate into the identical CDR3.

The chain couples TRBV30 to TRBJ1-1; 7 bases are a match to TRBD1. The TCR sequence derives from a female donor with multiple sclerosis, enrolled in a pregnancy study. The material sequenced was peripheral blood, taken before pregnancy. Written as DNA, the CDR3 is TGTGCCTGGAGTGTACTGAGGGGGCAGGCATCTGAAGCTTTCTTT. It codes for CAWSVLRGQASEAFF.